This TCR beta chain is from a study of T cell changes during pregnancy in multiple sclerosis. Produced via immunoSEQ multiplex PCR; TCRdb's table is partial and in-frame only. The repertoire consists of roughly 61,000 clones, with 90% to 95% occurring once and the leading ten covering around 2.5%. This clonotype was sampled from a female donor with multiple sclerosis, enrolled in a pregnancy study. This specimen consisted of CD8+ T cells from peripheral blood mononuclear cells, obtained after pregnancy.

CDR3 DNA: TGTGCCAGCAGTTTATTAGACAGGGCGGACGAGCAGTACTTC. Its protein product is CASSLLDRADEQYF. The rearrangement joins TRBV28 to TRBJ2-7; 7 positions match TRBD1. The CDR3 covers 14 residues. J lost 5 bases, V lost 1 base, and 5 bases had no gene match. Germline V gene data show CDR1 as MDHEN and CDR2 as SYDVKM.